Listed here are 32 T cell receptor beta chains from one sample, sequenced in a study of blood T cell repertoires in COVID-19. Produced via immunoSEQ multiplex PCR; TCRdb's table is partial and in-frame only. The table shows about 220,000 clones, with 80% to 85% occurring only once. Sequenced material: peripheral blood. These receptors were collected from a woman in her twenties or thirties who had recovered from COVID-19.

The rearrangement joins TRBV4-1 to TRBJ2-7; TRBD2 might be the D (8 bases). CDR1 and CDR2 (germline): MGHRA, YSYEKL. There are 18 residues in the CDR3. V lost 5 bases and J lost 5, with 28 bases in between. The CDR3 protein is CASSRLGQPGLEGNEQYF. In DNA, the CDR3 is TGCGCCAGCAGCAGGCTGGGACAGCCGGGACTAGAGGGTAACGAGCAGTACTTC.

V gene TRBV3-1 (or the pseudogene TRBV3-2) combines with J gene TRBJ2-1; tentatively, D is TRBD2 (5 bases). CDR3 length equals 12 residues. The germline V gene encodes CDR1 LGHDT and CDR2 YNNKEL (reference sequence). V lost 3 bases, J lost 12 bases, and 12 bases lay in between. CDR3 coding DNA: TGTGCCAGCAGCCAGACTGGACGGGGGCAGTTCTTC. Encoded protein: CASSQTGRGQFF.

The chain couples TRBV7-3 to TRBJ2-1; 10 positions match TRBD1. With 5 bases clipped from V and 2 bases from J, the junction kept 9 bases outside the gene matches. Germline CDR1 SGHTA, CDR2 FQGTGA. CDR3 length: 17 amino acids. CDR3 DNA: TGTGCCAGCAGCCTCACGGGCGGGACAGGGGCCTACAATGAGCAGTTCTTC. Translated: CASSLTGGTGAYNEQFF.

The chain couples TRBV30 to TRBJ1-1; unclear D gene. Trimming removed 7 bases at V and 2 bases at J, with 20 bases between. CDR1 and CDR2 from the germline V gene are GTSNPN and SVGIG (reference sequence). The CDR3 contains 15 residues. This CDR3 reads CASEGRARINTEAFF. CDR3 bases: TGTGCCTCCGAGGGAAGGGCGAGAATTAACACTGAAGCTTTCTTT.

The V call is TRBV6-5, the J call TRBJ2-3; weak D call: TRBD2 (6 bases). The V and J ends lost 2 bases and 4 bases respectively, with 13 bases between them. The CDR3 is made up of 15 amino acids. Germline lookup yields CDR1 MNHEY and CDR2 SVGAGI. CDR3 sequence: CASSYGTPRPDTQYF. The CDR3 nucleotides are TGTGCCAGCAGTTACGGGACTCCTAGACCAGATACGCAGTATTTT.

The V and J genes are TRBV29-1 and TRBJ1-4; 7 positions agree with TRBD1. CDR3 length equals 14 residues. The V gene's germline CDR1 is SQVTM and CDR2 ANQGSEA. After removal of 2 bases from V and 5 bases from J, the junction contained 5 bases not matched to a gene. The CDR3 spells CSVEIGGFNEKLFF. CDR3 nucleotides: TGCAGCGTTGAAATAGGGGGCTTCAATGAAAAACTGTTTTTT. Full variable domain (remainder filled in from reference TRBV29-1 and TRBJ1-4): SAVISQKPSRDICQRGTSLTIQCQVDSQVTMMFWYRQQPGQSLTLIATANQGSEATYESGFVIDKFPISRPNLTFSTLTVSNMSPEDSSIYLCSVEIGGFNEKLFFGSGTQLSVL.

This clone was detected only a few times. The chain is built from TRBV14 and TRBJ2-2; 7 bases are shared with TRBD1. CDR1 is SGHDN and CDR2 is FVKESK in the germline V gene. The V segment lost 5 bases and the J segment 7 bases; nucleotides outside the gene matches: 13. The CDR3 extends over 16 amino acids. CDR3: CASSARQGNRNGELFF. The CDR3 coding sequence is TGTGCCAGCAGCGCCCGACAGGGAAATAGGAACGGGGAGCTGTTTTTT.

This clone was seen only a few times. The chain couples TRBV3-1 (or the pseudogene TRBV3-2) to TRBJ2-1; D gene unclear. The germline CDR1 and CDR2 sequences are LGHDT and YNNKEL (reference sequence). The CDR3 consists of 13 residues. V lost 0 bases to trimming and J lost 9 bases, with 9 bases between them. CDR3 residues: CASSQDRFGEQFF. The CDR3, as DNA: TGTGCCAGCAGCCAAGATCGATTCGGTGAGCAGTTCTTC.

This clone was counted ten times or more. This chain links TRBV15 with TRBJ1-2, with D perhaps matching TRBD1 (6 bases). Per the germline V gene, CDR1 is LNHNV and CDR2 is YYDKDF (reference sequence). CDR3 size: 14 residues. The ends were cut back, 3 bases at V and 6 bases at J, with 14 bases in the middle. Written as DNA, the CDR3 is TGTGCCACCAGCAGTAGCGACAGGTTCGATGGCTACACCTTC. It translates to CATSSSDRFDGYTF.

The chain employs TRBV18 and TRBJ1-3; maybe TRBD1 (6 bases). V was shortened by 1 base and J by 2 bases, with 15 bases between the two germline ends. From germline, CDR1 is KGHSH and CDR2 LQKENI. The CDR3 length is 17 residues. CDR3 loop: CASSPLPLGQPGNTIYF. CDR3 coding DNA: TGTGCCAGCTCACCACTACCTCTCGGACAGCCTGGAAACACCATATATTTT.

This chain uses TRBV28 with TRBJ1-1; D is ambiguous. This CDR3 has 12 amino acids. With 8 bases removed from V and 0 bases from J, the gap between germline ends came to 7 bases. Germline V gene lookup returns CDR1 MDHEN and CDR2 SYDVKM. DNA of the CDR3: TGTGCCAGCTCGCAGATGAACACTGAAGCTTTCTTT. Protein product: CASSQMNTEAFF.

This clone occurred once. The CDR3 region has the DNA TGTGCCAGCAGTCGGTTGGTGAACACTGAAGCTTTCTTT. Translation: CASSRLVNTEAFF. This sequence joins TRBV12-3 or TRBV12-4 and TRBJ1-1; D unclear. V was pared by 5 bases and J by 0 bases, with 7 bases between. The CDR3 extends over 13 amino acids.

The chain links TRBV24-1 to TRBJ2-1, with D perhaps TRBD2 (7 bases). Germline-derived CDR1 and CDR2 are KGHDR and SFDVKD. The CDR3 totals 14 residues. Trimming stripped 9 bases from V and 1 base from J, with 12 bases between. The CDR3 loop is CATGEGGSYNEQFF. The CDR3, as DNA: TGTGCCACCGGAGAGGGGGGGTCCTACAATGAGCAGTTCTTC.

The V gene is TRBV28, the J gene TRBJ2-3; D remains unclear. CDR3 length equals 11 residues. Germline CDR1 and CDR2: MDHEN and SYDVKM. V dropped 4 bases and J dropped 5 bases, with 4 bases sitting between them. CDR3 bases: TGTGCCAGCAGTTCAGTAGATACGCAGTATTTT. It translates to CASSSVDTQYF.

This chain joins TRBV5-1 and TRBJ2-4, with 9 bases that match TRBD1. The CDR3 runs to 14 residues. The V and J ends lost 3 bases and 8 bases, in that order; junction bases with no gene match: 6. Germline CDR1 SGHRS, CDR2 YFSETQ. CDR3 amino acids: CASSSGTGMDIQYF. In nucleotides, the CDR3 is TGCGCCAGCAGCTCCGGGACAGGGATGGACATTCAGTACTTC.

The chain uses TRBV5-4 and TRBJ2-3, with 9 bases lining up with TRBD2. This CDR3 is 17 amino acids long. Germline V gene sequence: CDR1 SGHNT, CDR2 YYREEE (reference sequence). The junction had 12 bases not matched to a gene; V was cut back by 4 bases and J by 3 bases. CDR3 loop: CASSPPGAGGPTDTQYF. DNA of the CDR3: TGTGCCAGCAGCCCCCCAGGGGCGGGAGGGCCGACAGATACGCAGTATTTT.

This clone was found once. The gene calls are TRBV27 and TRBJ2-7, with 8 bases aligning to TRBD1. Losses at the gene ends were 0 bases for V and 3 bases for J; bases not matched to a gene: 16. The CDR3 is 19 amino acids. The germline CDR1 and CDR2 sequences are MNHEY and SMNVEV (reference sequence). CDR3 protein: CASSLSSGRVGTGIYEQYF. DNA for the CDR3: TGTGCCAGCAGTTTATCCTCGGGTCGAGTGGGGACAGGTATCTACGAGCAGTACTTC.

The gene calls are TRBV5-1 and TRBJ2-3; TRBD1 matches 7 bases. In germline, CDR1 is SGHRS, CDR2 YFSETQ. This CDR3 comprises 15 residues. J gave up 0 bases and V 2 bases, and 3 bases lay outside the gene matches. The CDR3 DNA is TGCGCCAGCAGCTTTACAGGGGAAAGCACAGATACGCAGTATTTT. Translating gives CASSFTGESTDTQYF.

This CDR3 is CAWSYQGREQYF. In DNA form, the CDR3 reads TGTGCCTGGAGTTATCAGGGGCGAGAGCAGTACTTC. This chain links TRBV30 with TRBJ2-7; weak D call: TRBD1 (6 bases). CDR1 is GTSNPN and CDR2 is SVGIG in the germline V gene (reference sequence). Trimming removed 2 bases from V and 7 bases from J, with 12 bases in between. CDR3 length: 12 amino acids.

CDR3 sequence reads: CASSPQPSGNHNEQFF. The CDR3 DNA follows: TGTGCCAGCAGCCCCCAACCTAGCGGGAACCACAATGAGCAGTTCTTC. V is TRBV7-3 and J is TRBJ2-1; the match to TRBD2 covers 9 bases. Germline assignment: CDR1 SGHTA and CDR2 FQGTGA. Trimming took 5 bases from V and 5 from J; bases not matched to a gene: 10. The CDR3 totals 16 residues.

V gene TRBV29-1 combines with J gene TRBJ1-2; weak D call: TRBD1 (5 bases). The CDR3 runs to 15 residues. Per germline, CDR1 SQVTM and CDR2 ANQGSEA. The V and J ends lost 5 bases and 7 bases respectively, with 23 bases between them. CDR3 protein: CSVINLAGQFGGYTF. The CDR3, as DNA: TGCAGCGTTATAAATCTGGCAGGGCAGTTTGGTGGCTACACCTTC.

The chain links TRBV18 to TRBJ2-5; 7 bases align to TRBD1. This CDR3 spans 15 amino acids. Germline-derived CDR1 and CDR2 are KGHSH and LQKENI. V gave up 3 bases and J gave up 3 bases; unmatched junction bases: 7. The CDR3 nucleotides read TGTGCCAGCTCACCGGTGGACAGGCCAAAAGAGACCCAGTACTTC. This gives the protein CASSPVDRPKETQYF.

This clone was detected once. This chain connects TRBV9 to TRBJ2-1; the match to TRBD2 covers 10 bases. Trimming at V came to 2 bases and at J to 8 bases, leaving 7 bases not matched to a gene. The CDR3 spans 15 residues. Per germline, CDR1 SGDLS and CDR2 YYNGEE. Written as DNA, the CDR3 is TGTGCCAGCAGCGTTGGTAGCGGGAGGTTCTATGAGCAGTTCTTC. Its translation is CASSVGSGRFYEQFF.

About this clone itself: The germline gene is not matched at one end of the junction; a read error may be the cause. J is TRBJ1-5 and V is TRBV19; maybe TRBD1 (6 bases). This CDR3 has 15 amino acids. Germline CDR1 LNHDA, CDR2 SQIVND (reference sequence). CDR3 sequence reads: CASSAKGGGNQPQHF. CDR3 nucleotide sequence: TGTGCCAGTAGTGCTAAGGGGGGGGGCAACCAGCCCCAGCATTTT.

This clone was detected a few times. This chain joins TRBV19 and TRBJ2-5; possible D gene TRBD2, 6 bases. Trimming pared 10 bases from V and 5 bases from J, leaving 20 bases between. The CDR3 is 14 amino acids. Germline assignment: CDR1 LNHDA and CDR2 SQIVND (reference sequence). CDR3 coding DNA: TGTGCCACCGAAGCGGGCGGGCTGGAGGAGACCCAGTACTTC. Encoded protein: CATEAGGLEETQYF.

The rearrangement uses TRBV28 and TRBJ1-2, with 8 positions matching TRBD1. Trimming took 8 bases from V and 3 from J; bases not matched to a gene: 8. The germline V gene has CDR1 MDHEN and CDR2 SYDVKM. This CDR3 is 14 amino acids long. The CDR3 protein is CASGIGQGDYGYTF. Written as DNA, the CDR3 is TGTGCCAGCGGAATAGGACAGGGCGACTATGGCTACACCTTC.

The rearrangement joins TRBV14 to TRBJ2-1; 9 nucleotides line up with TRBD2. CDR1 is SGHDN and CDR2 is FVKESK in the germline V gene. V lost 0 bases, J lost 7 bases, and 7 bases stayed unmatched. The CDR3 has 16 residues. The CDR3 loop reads CASSQDRGSGRNEQFF. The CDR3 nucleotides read TGTGCCAGCAGCCAAGATCGAGGTAGCGGGAGAAATGAGCAGTTCTTC.

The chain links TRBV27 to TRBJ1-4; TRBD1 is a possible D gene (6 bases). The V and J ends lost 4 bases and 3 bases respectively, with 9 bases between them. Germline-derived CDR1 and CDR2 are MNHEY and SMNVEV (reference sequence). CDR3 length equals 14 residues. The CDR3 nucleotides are TGTGCCAGCAGTTCACAGGGTGCTAATGAAAAACTGTTTTTT. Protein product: CASSSQGANEKLFF. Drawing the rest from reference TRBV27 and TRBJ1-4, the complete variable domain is EAQVTQNPRYLITVTGKKLTVTCSQNMNHEYMSWYRQDPGLGLRQIYYSMNVEVTDKGDVPEGYKVSRKEKRNFPLILESPSPNQTSLYFCASSSQGANEKLFFGSGTQLSVL.

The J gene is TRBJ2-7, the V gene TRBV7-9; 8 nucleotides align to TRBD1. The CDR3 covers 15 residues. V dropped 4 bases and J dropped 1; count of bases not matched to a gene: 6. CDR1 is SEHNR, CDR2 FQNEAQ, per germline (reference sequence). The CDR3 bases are TGTGCCAGCAGCTCGGACAGGGAAGTTTCCTACGAGCAGTACTTC. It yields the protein CASSSDREVSYEQYF.

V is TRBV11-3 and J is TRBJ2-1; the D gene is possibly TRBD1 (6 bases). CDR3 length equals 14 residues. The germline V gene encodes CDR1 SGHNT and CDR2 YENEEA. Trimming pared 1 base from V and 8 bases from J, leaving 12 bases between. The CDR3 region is CASSLGGPPHEQFF. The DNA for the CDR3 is TGTGCCAGCAGCTTAGGGGGGCCACCCCATGAGCAGTTCTTC.

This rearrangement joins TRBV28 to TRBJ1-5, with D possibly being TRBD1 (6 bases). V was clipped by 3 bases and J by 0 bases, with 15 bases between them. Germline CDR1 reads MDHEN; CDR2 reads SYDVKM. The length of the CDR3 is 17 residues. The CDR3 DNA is TGTGCCAGCAGTTTGTTGCAGGGGACGTATAGCAATCAGCCCCAGCATTTT. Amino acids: CASSLLQGTYSNQPQHF.

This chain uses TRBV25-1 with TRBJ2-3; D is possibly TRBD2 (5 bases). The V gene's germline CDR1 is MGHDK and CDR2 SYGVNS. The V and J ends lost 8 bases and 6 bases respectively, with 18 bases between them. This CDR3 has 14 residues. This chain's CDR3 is CASVGIRAGDTQYF. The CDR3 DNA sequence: TGTGCCAGCGTTGGTATTAGGGCGGGTGATACGCAGTATTTT.